A selection of T cell receptor beta chains follows, all from one sample in a study of OX40 agonist ivuxolimab in advanced cancers. TCRdb's copy holds only in-frame clones and misses some; the assay was immunoSEQ multiplex PCR. The profile shows about 85,000 clones, roughly 91% of them singletons. Material: CD4+ or CD8+ T cells sorted from blood, obtained in a trial of the OX40 agonist ivuxolimab. The origin of the receptors is an adult with an advanced solid tumor such as melanoma, head and neck, liver or kidney cancer. Each CDR3 is given with its conserved first and last residue. A D gene is named only where the DNA matches it firmly. Size is stated for part of the rows, as once, few or many counts, or as a class when the clone is expanded.

NA,TRBJ2-4,NA,TRBV27,CASSFDRLAKNIQYF,TGTGCCAGCAGTTTCGACAGGCTAGCCAAAAACATTCAGTACTTC
NA,TRBJ1-1,NA,TRBV7-2,CASSPRWTGRGTEAFF,TGTGCCAGCAGCCCCCGTTGGACCGGGCGGGGCACTGAAGCTTTCTTT
NA,TRBJ1-2,NA,TRBV6-5,CASRRTVNYGYTF,TGTGCCAGCAGAAGGACAGTTAACTATGGCTACACCTTC
NA,TRBJ2-2,TRBD2,TRBV19,CASSIWSSGTGELFF,TGTGCCAGTAGTATTTGGTCTAGCGGCACCGGGGAGCTGTTTTTT
NA,TRBJ2-7,NA,TRBV7-2,CASSSYHGSYEQYF,TGTGCCAGCAGCTCATACCACGGATCCTACGAGCAGTACTTC
NA,TRBJ2-2,NA,TRBV7-9,CASILGRVAGRSGELFF,NA
NA,TRBJ2-7,TRBD1,TRBV30,CAWTRGQYEQYF,TGTGCCTGGACTAGGGGGCAATACGAGCAGTACTTC
NA,TRBJ2-3,NA,TRBV4-3,CASSQDRRYTQYF,TGCGCCAGCAGCCAAGATAGGCGGTATACGCAGTATTTT
NA,TRBJ2-2,NA,TRBV5-4,CASSRDIRNTGELFF,TGTGCCAGCAGTAGGGACATAAGGAACACCGGGGAGCTGTTTTTT
NA,TRBJ2-1,NA,TRBV28,CASSSPGQNEQFF,TGTGCCAGCAGCAGTCCGGGACAAAATGAGCAGTTCTTC
NA,TRBJ2-3,NA,TRBV10-3,CAISQGPTDTQYF,TGTGCCATCAGTCAGGGACCCACTGATACGCAGTATTTT
NA,TRBJ1-1,NA,TRBV6-5,CASTSRTEAFF,TGTGCCAGCACATCCAGGACGGAAGCTTTCTTT
NA,TRBJ2-2,NA,TRBV27,CASSFWGQDGELFF,TGTGCCAGCAGTTTCTGGGGGCAGGACGGGGAGCTGTTTTTT
NA,TRBJ2-3,TRBD2,TRBV5-1,CASNRASGSVPDTQYF,TGCGCCAGCAACCGTGCTAGCGGGTCGGTCCCAGATACGCAGTATTTT
few,TRBJ2-7,TRBD1,TRBV15,CATSGDRGREQYF,TGTGCCACCAGCGGGGACAGGGGGAGGGAGCAGTACTTC
NA,TRBJ2-3,NA,TRBV18,CASSPAGAHTDTQYF,TGTGCCAGCTCACCCGCGGGGGCTCACACAGATACGCAGTATTTT
NA,TRBJ1-1,NA,TRBV5-1,CASSLVLFGQGDTEAFF,TGCGCCAGCAGCTTGGTCCTTTTCGGCCAAGGGGACACTGAAGCTTTCTTT
NA,TRBJ1-1,NA,TRBV19,CASSISRDSGAFF,TGTGCCAGTAGTATATCCCGAGATTCAGGGGCTTTCTTT
NA,TRBJ1-6,TRBD1,TRBV6-5,CASRFRGGGSPLHF,TGTGCCAGCAGATTTCGAGGGGGCGGCTCACCCCTCCACTTT
NA,TRBJ1-2,NA,TRBV18,CASSATVNYGYTF,TGTGCCAGCTCAGCGACAGTAAACTATGGCTACACCTTC
NA,TRBJ2-3,NA,TRBV7-9,CASSSRETDTQYF,TGTGCCAGCAGCTCAAGAGAGACGGATACGCAGTATTTT
NA,TRBJ1-5,NA,TRBV5-5,CASSGYSNQPQHF,TGTGCCAGCAGCGGCTATAGCAATCAGCCCCAGCATTTT
NA,TRBJ1-5,TRBD1,TRBV6-6,CASSSRTGIHQPQHF,TGTGCCAGCAGCTCCCGGACAGGGATTCATCAGCCCCAGCATTTT
NA,TRBJ2-5,TRBD2,TRBV5-1,CASRGGRAYQETQYF,TGCGCCAGCAGAGGCGGGAGGGCCTACCAAGAGACCCAGTACTTC
once,TRBJ2-5,TRBD1,TRBV5-1,CASGPDRVETQYF,TGCGCCAGCGGACCAGACAGGGTTGAGACCCAGTACTTC
once,TRBJ1-4,NA,TRBV7-2,CASSFSRVLNEKLFF,TGTGCCAGCAGTTTTAGTAGGGTGCTTAATGAAAAACTGTTTTTT
few,TRBJ1-6,NA,TRBV9,CASSVTRSSYNSPLHF,TGTGCCAGCAGCGTAACAAGGAGCTCCTATAATTCACCCCTCCACTTT
NA,TRBJ1-2,TRBD1,TRBV5-1,CASSSTGTGTYGYTF,TGCGCCAGCAGCTCGACCGGGACAGGGACCTATGGCTACACCTTC
NA,TRBJ2-5,TRBD2,TRBV5-4,CAKSRGRGKQETQYF,TGTGCCAAATCACGTGGGCGGGGGAAACAAGAGACCCAGTACTTC
NA,TRBJ2-6,NA,TRBV5-1,CASSTRQDVLTF,TGCGCCAGCAGCACCCGACAGGACGTCTTGACTTTC
NA,TRBJ1-6,NA,TRBV29-1,CSVEVSLGSPLHF,TGCAGCGTTGAAGTCAGCCTGGGTTCACCCCTCCACTTT
NA,TRBJ1-2,NA,TRBV28,CASSFSGRGYTF,TGTGCCAGCAGTTTTTCCGGGAGGGGCTACACCTTC
NA,TRBJ1-1,NA,TRBV6-1,CASSERPDFWVFF,TGTGCCAGCAGTGAGCGACCCGACTTTTGGGTTTTCTTT
NA,TRBJ1-1,TRBD1,TRBV5-1,CASSLSTGGRTEAFF,TGCGCCAGCAGCTTGTCTACAGGGGGCAGGACTGAAGCTTTCTTT
NA,TRBJ1-1,NA,TRBV6-5,CASREGNTEAFF,TGTGCCAGCAGAGAAGGGAACACTGAAGCTTTCTTT
NA,TRBJ2-7,NA,TRBV6-6,CASSYSTRDYEQYF,TGTGCCAGCAGTTACTCTACCCGGGACTACGAGCAGTACTTC
few,TRBJ1-1,TRBD1,TRBV29-1,CSVGQGGTEAFF,TGCAGCGTCGGACAGGGAGGGACTGAAGCTTTCTTT
NA,TRBJ2-1,NA,TRBV7-7,CASSLAGASEQFF,TGTGCCAGCAGCTTAGCGGGAGCTAGTGAGCAGTTCTTC
NA,TRBJ1-1,NA,TRBV29-1,CSGSGTQGTEAFF,TGCAGCGGATCCGGGACACAGGGCACTGAAGCTTTCTTT
NA,TRBJ1-2,TRBD1,TRBV7-8,CASSGRDRNGYGYTF,TGTGCCAGCAGCGGCCGGGACAGAAATGGGTATGGCTACACCTTC
NA,TRBJ1-2,TRBD1,TRBV7-2,CASSTDRGRVFNYGYTF,TGTGCCAGCAGCACGGACAGGGGGCGAGTCTTCAACTATGGCTACACCTTC
NA,TRBJ1-4,TRBD1,TRBV28,CASSSQGAREKLFF,TGTGCCAGCAGCTCACAGGGGGCCCGTGAAAAACTGTTTTTT
NA,TRBJ2-1,TRBD2,TRBV2,CASSEANSGSTEQFF,TGTGCCAGCAGTGAGGCAAATAGCGGGAGCACAGAGCAGTTCTTC
NA,TRBJ2-1,NA,TRBV9,CASSVLQYNEQFF,TGTGCCAGCAGCGTACTTCAGTACAATGAGCAGTTCTTC
NA,TRBJ2-2,TRBD1,TRBV7-2,CASSRQGVPTGELFF,TGTGCCAGCAGCCGGCAGGGGGTACCCACCGGGGAGCTGTTTTTT
NA,TRBJ2-5,TRBD2,TRBV28,CASSLRLVAGAQETQYF,TGTGCCAGCAGTTTACGCCTGGTAGCGGGGGCCCAAGAGACCCAGTACTTC
few,TRBJ1-3,NA,TRBV5-1,CASSEGAGNTIYF,TGCGCCAGCAGCGAGGGCGCTGGAAACACCATATATTTT
once,TRBJ1-5,TRBD1,TRBV4-1,CASSHSDRGSQPQHF,TGCGCCAGCAGCCACTCGGACAGGGGATCTCAGCCCCAGCATTTT
once,TRBJ2-1,NA,TRBV6-1,CASGRDGRYNEQFF,TGTGCCAGCGGCCGGGACGGACGCTACAATGAGCAGTTCTTC
NA,TRBJ1-4,NA,TRBV4-1,CASSQGAVSTNEKLFF,TGCGCCAGCAGCCAAGGGGCGGTTTCAACTAATGAAAAACTGTTTTTT
NA,TRBJ2-1,NA,TRBV5-6,CASSLNQEMQQFF,TGTGCCAGCAGCTTAAATCAAGAGATGCAACAGTTCTTC
NA,TRBJ2-3,NA,TRBV4-1,CASSQEFLDTQYF,TGCGCCAGCAGCCAAGAATTCTTGGATACGCAGTATTTT
NA,TRBJ2-4,TRBD2,TRBV11-3,CASSFARTSGRLRSLNIQYF,TGTGCCAGCAGCTTCGCTAGGACTAGCGGGAGGCTCCGCAGTTTGAACATTCAGTACTTC
NA,TRBJ2-7,TRBD2,TRBV30,CAWGPGTSGRYEQYF,TGTGCCTGGGGCCCCGGGACTAGCGGGAGGTACGAGCAGTACTTC
NA,TRBJ1-2,NA,TRBV2,CASSEFTGTWYGYTF,TGTGCCAGCAGTGAATTCACAGGGACATGGTATGGCTACACCTTC
NA,TRBJ1-1,TRBD1,TRBV10-2,CASSRQGRLQMNTEAFF,TGCGCCAGCAGTCGACAGGGGAGGCTCCAGATGAACACTGAAGCTTTCTTT
once,TRBJ2-3,NA,TRBV27,CASSRGDSTDTQYF,TGTGCCAGCTCCCGAGGGGATAGCACAGATACGCAGTATTTT
NA,TRBJ1-5,NA,TRBV6-4,CASSVGWDQPQHF,TGTGCCAGCAGTGTCGGGTGGGACCAGCCCCAGCATTTT